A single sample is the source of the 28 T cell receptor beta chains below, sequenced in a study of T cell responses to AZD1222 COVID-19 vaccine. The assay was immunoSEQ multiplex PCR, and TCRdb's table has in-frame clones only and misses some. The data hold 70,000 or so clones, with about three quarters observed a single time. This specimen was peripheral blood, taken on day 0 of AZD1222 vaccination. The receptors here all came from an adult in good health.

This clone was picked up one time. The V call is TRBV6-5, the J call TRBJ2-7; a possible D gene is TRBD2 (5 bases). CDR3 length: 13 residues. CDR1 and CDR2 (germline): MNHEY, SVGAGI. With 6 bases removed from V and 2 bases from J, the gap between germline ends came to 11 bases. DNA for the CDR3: TGTGCCAGCAGCCCGGGAATGACCTACGAGCAGTACTTC. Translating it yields CASSPGMTYEQYF.

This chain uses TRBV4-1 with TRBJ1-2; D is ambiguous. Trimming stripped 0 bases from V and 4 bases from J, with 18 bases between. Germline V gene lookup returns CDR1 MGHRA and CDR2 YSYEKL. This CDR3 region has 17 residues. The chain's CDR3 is CASSQEVFWRMGYGYTF. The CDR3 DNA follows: TGCGCCAGCAGCCAAGAGGTTTTCTGGAGAATGGGCTATGGCTACACCTTC.

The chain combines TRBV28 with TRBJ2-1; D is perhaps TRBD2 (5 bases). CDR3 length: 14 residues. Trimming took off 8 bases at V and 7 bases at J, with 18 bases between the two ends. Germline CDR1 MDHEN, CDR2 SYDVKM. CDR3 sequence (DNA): TGTGCCAGCCAAGAGAGGGTAGAGGTGAATGAGCAGTTCTTC. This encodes CASQERVEVNEQFF.

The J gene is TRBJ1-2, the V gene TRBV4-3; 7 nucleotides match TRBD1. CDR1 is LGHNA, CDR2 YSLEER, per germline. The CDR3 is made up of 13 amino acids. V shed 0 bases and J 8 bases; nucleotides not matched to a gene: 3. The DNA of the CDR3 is TGCGCCAGCAGCCAAGATAGGGGGCTCGGCTACACCTTC. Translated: CASSQDRGLGYTF.

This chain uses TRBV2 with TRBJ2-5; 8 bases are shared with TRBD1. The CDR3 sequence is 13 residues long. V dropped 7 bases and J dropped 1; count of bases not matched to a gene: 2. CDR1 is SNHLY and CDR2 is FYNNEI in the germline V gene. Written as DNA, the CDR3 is TGTGCCAGCACCAGGGGGCCCCAAGAGACCCAGTACTTC. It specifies CASTRGPQETQYF.

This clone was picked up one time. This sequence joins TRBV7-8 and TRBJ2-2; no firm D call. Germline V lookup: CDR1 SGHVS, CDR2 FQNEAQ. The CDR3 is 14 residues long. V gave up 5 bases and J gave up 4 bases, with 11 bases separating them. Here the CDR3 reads CASSQRRLTGELFF. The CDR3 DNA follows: TGTGCCAGCAGCCAAAGGAGACTCACCGGGGAGCTGTTTTTT.

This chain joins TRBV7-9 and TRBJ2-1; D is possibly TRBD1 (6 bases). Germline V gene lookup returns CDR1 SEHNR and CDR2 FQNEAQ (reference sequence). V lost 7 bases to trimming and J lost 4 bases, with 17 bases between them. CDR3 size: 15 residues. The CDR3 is CASTQPGTSYNEQFF. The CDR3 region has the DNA TGTGCCAGCACCCAGCCCGGGACATCTTACAATGAGCAGTTCTTC.

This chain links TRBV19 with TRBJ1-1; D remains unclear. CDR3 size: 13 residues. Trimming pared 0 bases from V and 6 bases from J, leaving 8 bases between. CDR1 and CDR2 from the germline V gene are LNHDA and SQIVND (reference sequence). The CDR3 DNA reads TGTGCCAGTAGTATAGATCCGTGGGCTGAAGCTTTCTTT. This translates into CASSIDPWAEAFF.

The CDR3 protein is CATSDSGTGVLSYNEQFF. CDR3 nucleotides: TGTGCCACCAGTGATTCGGGGACAGGGGTCCTCTCCTACAATGAGCAGTTCTTC. The chain has TRBV24-1 and TRBJ2-1; 10 positions match TRBD1. This CDR3 spans 18 amino acids. Looked up from germline, CDR1 is KGHDR and CDR2 is SFDVKD. V lost 2 bases, J lost 0 bases, and 6 bases stayed unmatched.

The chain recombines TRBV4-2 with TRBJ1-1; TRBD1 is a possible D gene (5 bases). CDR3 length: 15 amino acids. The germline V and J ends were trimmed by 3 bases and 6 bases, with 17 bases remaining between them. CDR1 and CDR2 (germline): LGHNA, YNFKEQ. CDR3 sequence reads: CASSQKGPNEAEAFF. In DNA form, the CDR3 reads TGTGCCAGCAGCCAGAAGGGACCCAATGAGGCTGAAGCTTTCTTT.

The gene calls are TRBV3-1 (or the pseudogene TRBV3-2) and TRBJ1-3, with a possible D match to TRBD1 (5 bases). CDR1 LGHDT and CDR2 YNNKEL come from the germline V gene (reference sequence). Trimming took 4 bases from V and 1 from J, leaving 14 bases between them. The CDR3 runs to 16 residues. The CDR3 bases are TGTGCCAGCAGCCCAAGTTGGGGGTATTCTGGAAACACCATATATTTT. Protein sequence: CASSPSWGYSGNTIYF.

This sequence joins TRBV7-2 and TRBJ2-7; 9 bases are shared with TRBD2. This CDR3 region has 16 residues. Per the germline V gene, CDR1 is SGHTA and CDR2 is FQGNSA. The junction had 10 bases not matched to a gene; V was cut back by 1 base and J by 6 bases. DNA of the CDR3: TGTGCCAGCAGCTTAGTAATGGGCGGGGGGGCCGTCGAGCAGTACTTC. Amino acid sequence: CASSLVMGGGAVEQYF. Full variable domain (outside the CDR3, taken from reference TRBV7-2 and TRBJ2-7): GAGVSQSPSNKVTEKGKDVELRCDPISGHTALYWYRQSLGQGLEFLIYFQGNSAPDKSGLPSDRFSAERTGGSVSTLTIQRTQQEDSAVYLCASSLVMGGGAVEQYFGPGTRLTVT.

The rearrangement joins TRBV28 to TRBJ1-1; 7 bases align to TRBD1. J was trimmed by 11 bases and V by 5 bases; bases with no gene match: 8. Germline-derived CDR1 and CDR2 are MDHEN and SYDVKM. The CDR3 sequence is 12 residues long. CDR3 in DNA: TGTGCCAGCAGTCTCGAACAGGGGTACGCTTTCTTT. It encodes CASSLEQGYAFF. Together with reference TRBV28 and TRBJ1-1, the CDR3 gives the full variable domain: DVKVTQSSRYLVKRTGEKVFLECVQDMDHENMFWYRQDPGLGLRLIYFSYDVKMKEKGDIPEGYSVSREKKERFSLILESASTNQTSMYLCASSLEQGYAFFGQGTRLTVV.

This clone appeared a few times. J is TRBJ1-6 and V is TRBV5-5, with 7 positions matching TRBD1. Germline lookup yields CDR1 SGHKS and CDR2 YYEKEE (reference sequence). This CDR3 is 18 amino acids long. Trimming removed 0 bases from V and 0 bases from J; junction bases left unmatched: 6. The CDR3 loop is CASSLAQGPNSYNSPLHF. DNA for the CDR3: TGTGCCAGCAGCTTGGCACAGGGGCCAAACTCCTATAATTCACCCCTCCACTTT. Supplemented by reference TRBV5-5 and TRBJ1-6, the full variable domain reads DAGVTQSPTHLIKTRGQQVTLRCSPISGHKSVSWYQQVLGQGPQFIFQYYEKEERGRGNFPDRFSARQFPNYSSELNVNALLLGDSALYLCASSLAQGPNSYNSPLHFGNGTRLTVT.

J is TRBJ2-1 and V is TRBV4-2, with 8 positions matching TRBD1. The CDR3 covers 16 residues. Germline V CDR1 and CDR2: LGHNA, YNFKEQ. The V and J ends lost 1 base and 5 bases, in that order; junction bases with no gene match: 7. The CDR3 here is CASSQGPGQANNEQFF. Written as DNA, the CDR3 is TGTGCCAGCAGCCAAGGTCCGGGACAGGCGAACAATGAGCAGTTCTTC.

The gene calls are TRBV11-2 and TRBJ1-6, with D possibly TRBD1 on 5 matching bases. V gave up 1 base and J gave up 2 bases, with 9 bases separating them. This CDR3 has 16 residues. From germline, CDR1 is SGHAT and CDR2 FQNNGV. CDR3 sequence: CASSLARTTYNSPLHF. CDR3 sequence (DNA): TGTGCCAGCAGCTTAGCTAGGACAACCTATAATTCACCCCTCCACTTT.

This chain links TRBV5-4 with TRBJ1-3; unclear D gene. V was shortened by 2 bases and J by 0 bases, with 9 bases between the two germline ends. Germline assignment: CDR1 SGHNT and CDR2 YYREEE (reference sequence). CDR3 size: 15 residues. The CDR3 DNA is TGTGCCAGCAGCTTTTCGGGGTCCTCTGGAAACACCATATATTTT. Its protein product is CASSFSGSSGNTIYF.

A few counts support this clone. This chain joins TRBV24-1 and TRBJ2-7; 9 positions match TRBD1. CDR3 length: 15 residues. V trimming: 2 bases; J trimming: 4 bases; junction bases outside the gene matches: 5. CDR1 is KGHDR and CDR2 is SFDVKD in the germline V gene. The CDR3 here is CATSDSGQGRYEQYF. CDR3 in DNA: TGTGCCACCAGTGATTCCGGACAGGGGAGGTACGAGCAGTACTTC.

Written as DNA, the CDR3 is TGTGCCAGCAGCCATTACGACAAAAACACTGAAGCTTTCTTT. Its protein product is CASSHYDKNTEAFF. The chain combines TRBV3-1 (or the pseudogene TRBV3-2) with TRBJ1-1; D is ambiguous. The germline V gene has CDR1 LGHDT and CDR2 YNNKEL (reference sequence). The CDR3 runs to 14 residues. The V end was cut by 3 bases, the J end by 2 bases, with 10 bases between.

The CDR3 region is CASSLERGRQETQYF. The CDR3 DNA is TGTGCCAGCAGCTTAGAGCGCGGGAGGCAAGAGACCCAGTACTTC. The chain combines TRBV7-6 with TRBJ2-5, with 8 bases aligning to TRBD2. The CDR3 contains 15 residues. Germline V gene sequence: CDR1 SGHVS, CDR2 FNYEAQ. V lost 1 base, J lost 2 bases, and 3 bases stayed unmatched. Variable domain in full (rest from reference TRBV7-6 and TRBJ2-5): GAGVSQSPRYKVTKRGQDVALRCDPISGHVSLYWYRQALGQGPEFLTYFNYEAQQDKSGLPNDRFSAERPEGSISTLTIQRTEQRDSAMYRCASSLERGRQETQYFGPGTRLLVL.

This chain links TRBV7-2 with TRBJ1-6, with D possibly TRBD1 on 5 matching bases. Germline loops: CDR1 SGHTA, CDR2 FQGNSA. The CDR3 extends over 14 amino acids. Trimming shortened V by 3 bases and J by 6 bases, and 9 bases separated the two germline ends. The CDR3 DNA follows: TGTGCCAGCAGCTTGAACAGGATTAATTCACCCCTCCACTTT. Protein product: CASSLNRINSPLHF.

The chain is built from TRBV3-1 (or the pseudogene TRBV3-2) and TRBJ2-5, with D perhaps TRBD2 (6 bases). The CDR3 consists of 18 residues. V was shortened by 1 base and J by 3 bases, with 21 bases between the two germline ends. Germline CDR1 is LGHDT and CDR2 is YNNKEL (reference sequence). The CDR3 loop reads CASSQVPPGGVNEETQYF. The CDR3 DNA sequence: TGTGCCAGCAGCCAAGTCCCCCCTGGCGGGGTAAACGAAGAGACCCAGTACTTC.

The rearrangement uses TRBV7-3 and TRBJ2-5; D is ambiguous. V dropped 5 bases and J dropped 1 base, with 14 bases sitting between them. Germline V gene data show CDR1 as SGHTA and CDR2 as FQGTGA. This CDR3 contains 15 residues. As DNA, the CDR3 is TGTGCCAGCAGCCGCGGCAGGTCGCTCCAAGAGACCCAGTACTTC. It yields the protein CASSRGRSLQETQYF. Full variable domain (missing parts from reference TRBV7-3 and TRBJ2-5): GAGVSQTPSNKVTEKGKYVELRCDPISGHTALYWYRQSLGQGPEFLIYFQGTGAADDSGLPNDRFFAVRPEGSVSTLKIQRTERGDSAVYLCASSRGRSLQETQYFGPGTRLLVL.

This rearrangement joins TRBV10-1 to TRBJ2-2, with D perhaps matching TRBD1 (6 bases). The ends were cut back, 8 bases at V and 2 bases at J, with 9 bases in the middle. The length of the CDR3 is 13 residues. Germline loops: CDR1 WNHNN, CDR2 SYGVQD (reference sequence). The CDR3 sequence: CASRDTNTGELFF. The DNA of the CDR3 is TGCGCCAGCCGGGACACCAACACCGGGGAGCTGTTTTTT.

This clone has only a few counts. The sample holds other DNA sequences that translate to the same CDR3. The CDR3 spells CASSVAGGLQETQYF. The CDR3 DNA reads as TGTGCCAGCAGCGTAGCAGGGGGCTTACAAGAGACCCAGTACTTC. This chain joins TRBV9 and TRBJ2-5, with 8 bases matching TRBD1. Germline V CDR1 and CDR2: SGDLS, YYNGEE. The CDR3 is 15 amino acids. With V trimmed by 0 bases and J by 2 bases, 3 bases remained unmatched.

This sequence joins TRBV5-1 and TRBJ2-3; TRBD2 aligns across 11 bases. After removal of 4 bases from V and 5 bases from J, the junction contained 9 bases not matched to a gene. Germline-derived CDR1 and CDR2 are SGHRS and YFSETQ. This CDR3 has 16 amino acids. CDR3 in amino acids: CASSTSSGGVIDTQYF. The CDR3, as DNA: TGCGCCAGCAGCACAAGTAGCGGGGGGGTGATAGATACGCAGTATTTT.

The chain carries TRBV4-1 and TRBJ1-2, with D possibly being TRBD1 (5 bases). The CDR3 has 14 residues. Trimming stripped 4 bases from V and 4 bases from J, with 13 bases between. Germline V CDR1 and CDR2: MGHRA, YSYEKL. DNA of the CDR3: TGCGCCAGCAGCCCCGGGGGAGAGGCCTATGGCTACACCTTC. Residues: CASSPGGEAYGYTF.

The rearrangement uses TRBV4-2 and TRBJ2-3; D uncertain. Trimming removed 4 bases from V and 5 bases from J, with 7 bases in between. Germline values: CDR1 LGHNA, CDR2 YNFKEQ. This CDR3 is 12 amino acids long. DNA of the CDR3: TGTGCCAGCAGCCGAGCCGGAGATACGCAGTATTTT. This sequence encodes CASSRAGDTQYF.